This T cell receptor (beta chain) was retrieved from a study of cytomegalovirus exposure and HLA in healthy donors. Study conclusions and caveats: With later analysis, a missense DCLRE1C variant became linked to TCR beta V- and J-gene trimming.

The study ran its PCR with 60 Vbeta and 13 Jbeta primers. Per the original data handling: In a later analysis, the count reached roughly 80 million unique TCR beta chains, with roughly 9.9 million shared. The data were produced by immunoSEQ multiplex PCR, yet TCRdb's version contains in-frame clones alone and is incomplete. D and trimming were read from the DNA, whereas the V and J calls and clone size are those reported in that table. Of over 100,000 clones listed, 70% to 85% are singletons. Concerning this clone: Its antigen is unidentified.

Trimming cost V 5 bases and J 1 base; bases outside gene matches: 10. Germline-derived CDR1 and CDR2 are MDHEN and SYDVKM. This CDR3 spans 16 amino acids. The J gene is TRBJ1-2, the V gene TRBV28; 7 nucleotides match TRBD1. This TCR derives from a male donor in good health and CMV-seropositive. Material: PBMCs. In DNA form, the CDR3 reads TGTGCCAGCAGTCCACTCAACAGGGGCAATAACTATGGCTACACCTTC. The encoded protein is CASSPLNRGNNYGYTF.